One sample yielded the 31 T cell receptor beta chains listed below, sequenced in a study of PD-1 blockade in classical Hodgkin lymphoma. Time point reported: cycle 4 day 1 (C4D1), after more than five weeks of nivolumab. Exposure to brentuximab vedotin varied, and each patient had relapsed following autologous stem cell transplantation. TCRdb's table, derived via immunoSEQ multiplex PCR, lists solely in-frame clones and lacks some. The repertoire holds about 85,000 clones, over 75% seen once, with about 2.9% in the top ten. The sequenced sample was peripheral blood mononuclear cells (PBMCs), obtained before the fourth cycle of nivolumab. The receptor source for this set is a human donor with classical Hodgkin lymphoma.

This sequence joins TRBV30 and TRBJ2-7; 7 positions agree with TRBD1. V lost 0 bases, J lost 6 bases, and 2 bases stayed unmatched. CDR3 length: 12 residues. Looked up from germline, CDR1 is GTSNPN and CDR2 is SVGIG (reference sequence). In DNA, the CDR3 is TGTGCCTGGAGTGTACAGGGGCTCGAGCAGTACTTC. This sequence encodes CAWSVQGLEQYF.

This sequence joins TRBV29-1 and TRBJ2-2; a weak D match, TRBD1 (6 bases). The CDR3 has 12 residues. V was cut by 7 bases and J by 8 bases, with 14 bases left in between. The germline CDR1 and CDR2 sequences are SQVTM and ANQGSEA. This CDR3 reads CSAGTPEGELFF. For the CDR3, the DNA is TGCAGCGCTGGGACACCCGAGGGGGAGCTGTTTTTT.

The count of this clone is one. This chain joins TRBV5-1 and TRBJ2-7, with unresolved D. This CDR3 contains 16 residues. The germline V gene encodes CDR1 SGHRS and CDR2 YFSETQ. V was trimmed by 0 bases and J by 5 bases, leaving 18 bases between them. The CDR3 sequence: CASSLGWVYVRNEQYF. CDR3 bases: TGCGCCAGCAGCTTGGGGTGGGTTTACGTTCGGAACGAGCAGTACTTC.

This clone was detected only a few times. The chain employs TRBV28 and TRBJ2-2, with D perhaps given as TRBD1 or TRBD2 (5 bases each). The germline CDR1 and CDR2 sequences are MDHEN and SYDVKM. Trimming shortened V by 3 bases and J by 7 bases, and 15 bases separated the two germline ends. The CDR3 runs 15 residues. The CDR3 DNA follows: TGTGCCAGCAGTTTTCAGGGTTTGCGGGTCGGGGAGCTGTTTTTT. Residues: CASSFQGLRVGELFF.

The chain has TRBV7-6 and TRBJ2-5, with D tentatively TRBD1 (5 bases). Deletions cut 4 bases from V and 3 bases from J, with 15 bases between. Germline values: CDR1 SGHVS, CDR2 FNYEAQ. The length of the CDR3 is 15 residues. This CDR3 is CASSSPPDSKETQYF. CDR3 nucleotides: TGTGCCAGCAGCTCCCCTCCAGACAGTAAAGAGACCCAGTACTTC.

Note on this clone: Compared with germline, one end of the junction differs, possibly owing to a read error. J is TRBJ2-1 and V is TRBV15, with TRBD2 matching 8 bases. Germline values: CDR1 LNHNV, CDR2 YYDKDF (reference sequence). CDR3 size: 15 residues. CDR3 nucleotide sequence: TGTGCCATCAGCAGAGATCTCGGACTAGCAACTGAGCAGTTCTTC. It codes for CAISRDLGLATEQFF. Filled out from reference TRBV15 and TRBJ2-1, the complete variable domain reads DAMVIQNPRYQVTQFGKPVTLSCSQTLNHNVMYWYQQKSSQAPKLLFHYYDKDFNNEADTPDNFQSRRPNTSFCFLDIRSPGLGDTAMYLCAISRDLGLATEQFFGPGTRLTVL.

This chain links TRBV11-2 with TRBJ1-2; tentative D call: TRBD1 (5 bases). The CDR3 has 13 amino acids. Germline loops: CDR1 SGHAT, CDR2 FQNNGV. V was trimmed by 5 bases and J by 8 bases, leaving 15 bases between them. The CDR3 bases are TGTGCCAGCAGCAGAGACAGATCAGGGGGCTACACCTTC. Its protein product is CASSRDRSGGYTF.

This clone has only one observation. This chain connects TRBV21-1 to TRBJ1-5; TRBD1, the table's D call, was not compared with the DNA. TRBV21-1 is reported as a pseudogene. The length of the CDR3 is 17 residues. In DNA form, the CDR3 reads TGTGCCAGCAGCAATAATAACAGAATTTATAGCAATCAGCCCCAGCATTTT. Amino acid sequence: CASSNNNRIYSNQPQHF.

In this sample, this clone turned up a few times. The chain links TRBV28 to TRBJ2-3; tentatively, D is TRBD1 or TRBD2 (5 bases each). The V gene lost 5 bases and the J gene lost 5 bases, with 20 bases spanning the gap. CDR3 length: 16 amino acids. CDR1 is MDHEN and CDR2 is SYDVKM in the germline V gene. DNA for the CDR3: TGTGCCAGCAGTCCAGGGTACGGGAAGTGGATAGATACGCAGTATTTT. Protein: CASSPGYGKWIDTQYF.

This clone was seen once. The chain uses TRBV7-6 and TRBJ1-3, with TRBD1 matching 11 bases. Germline assignment: CDR1 SGHVS and CDR2 FNYEAQ. The CDR3 is 15 amino acids. Trimming at V came to 5 bases and at J to 1 base, leaving 1 base not matched to a gene. CDR3 in amino acids: CASSRDRGSGNTIYF. In nucleotides, the CDR3 is TGTGCCAGCAGCCGGGACAGGGGGTCTGGAAACACCATATATTTT. Full variable domain (remainder filled in from reference TRBV7-6 and TRBJ1-3): GAGVSQSPRYKVTKRGQDVALRCDPISGHVSLYWYRQALGQGPEFLTYFNYEAQQDKSGLPNDRFSAERPEGSISTLTIQRTEQRDSAMYRCASSRDRGSGNTIYFGEGSWLTVV.

V gene TRBV7-3 combines with J gene TRBJ2-2, with D possibly matching TRBD1 (5 bases). The germline gives CDR1 SGHTA, CDR2 FQGTGA. The CDR3 contains 15 residues. Deletions cut 7 bases from V and 5 bases from J, with 17 bases between. The CDR3 protein is CASTLGVARTGELFF. For the CDR3, the DNA is TGTGCCAGCACCCTAGGGGTCGCGAGGACCGGGGAGCTGTTTTTT.

This clone was counted between two and nine times. The J gene is TRBJ2-2, the V gene TRBV7-6, with TRBD1 identical over 8 bases. From germline, CDR1 is SGHVS and CDR2 FNYEAQ. The CDR3 has 14 residues. The ends lost 6 bases at V and 1 base at J; junction bases unmatched: 1. The CDR3 DNA reads TGTGCCAGCAGGGGGACAGGGAACACCGGGGAGCTGTTTTTT. Its protein product is CASRGTGNTGELFF.

The genes are TRBV4-2 and TRBJ1-6, with D unclear. Per the germline V gene, CDR1 is LGHNA and CDR2 is YNFKEQ. V was shortened by 5 bases and J by 7 bases, with 18 bases between the two germline ends. CDR3 length equals 16 residues. DNA for the CDR3: TGTGCCAGCAGCTTGGCCGTGGTGGGCGACAATTCACCCCTCCACTTT. Translating it yields CASSLAVVGDNSPLHF.

This clone showed up just a few times. The sample has other DNA sequences that encode this CDR3 too. This chain links TRBV19 with TRBJ2-7, with 7 bases lining up with TRBD1. This CDR3 is built from 14 residues. The trim removed 3 bases at V and 0 bases at J, leaving 2 bases unmatched. The V gene's germline CDR1 is LNHDA and CDR2 SQIVND (reference sequence). CDR3: CASSIGTASYEQYF. CDR3 sequence (DNA): TGTGCCAGTAGTATCGGGACAGCCTCCTACGAGCAGTACTTC.

The rearrangement uses TRBV7-3 and TRBJ2-3, with 7 bases lining up with TRBD2. V gave up 5 bases and J gave up 3 bases; unmatched junction bases: 5. The length of the CDR3 is 14 residues. The germline CDR1 and CDR2 sequences are SGHTA and FQGTGA. The CDR3 reads CASSRLAGTDTQYF. The DNA for the CDR3 is TGTGCCAGCAGCCGACTAGCAGGGACAGATACGCAGTATTTT. The entire variable domain, with the rest obtained from reference TRBV7-3 and TRBJ2-3, is as follows: GAGVSQTPSNKVTEKGKYVELRCDPISGHTALYWYRQSLGQGPEFLIYFQGTGAADDSGLPNDRFFAVRPEGSVSTLKIQRTERGDSAVYLCASSRLAGTDTQYFGPGTRLTVL.

The genes are TRBV25-1 and TRBJ2-3; 14 nucleotides align to TRBD2. The CDR3 is 16 residues long. CDR1 is MGHDK, CDR2 SYGVNS, per germline. Trimming at V came to 4 bases and at J to 4 bases, leaving 4 bases not matched to a gene. CDR3 in amino acids: CASSATSGGAPDTQYF. CDR3 DNA: TGTGCCAGCAGTGCGACTAGCGGGGGGGCACCAGATACGCAGTATTTT.

V usage is TRBV12-5 and J usage is TRBJ2-1; tentative D call: TRBD1 (6 bases). V was shortened by 6 bases and J by 8 bases, with 8 bases between the two germline ends. Germline loops: CDR1 LGHNT, CDR2 FRNRAP. CDR3 size: 11 residues. The CDR3 nucleotides read TGTGCTAGTGGACAGGGCCATGAGCAGTTCTTC. It specifies CASGQGHEQFF.

The V gene is TRBV27, the J gene TRBJ2-7; D perhaps matches TRBD1 (7 bases). This CDR3 is built from 14 residues. Trimming took off 2 bases at V and 5 bases at J, with 13 bases between the two ends. CDR1 is MNHEY, CDR2 SMNVEV, per germline (reference sequence). CDR3 nucleotides: TGTGCCAGCAGTTTAGCGGGGACAGTCGACGAGCAGTACTTC. Translation: CASSLAGTVDEQYF.

V usage is TRBV27 and J usage is TRBJ2-2; D is perhaps TRBD2 (5 bases). V was clipped by 4 bases and J by 5 bases, with 14 bases between them. Germline lookup yields CDR1 MNHEY and CDR2 SMNVEV (reference sequence). This CDR3 is built from 15 residues. CDR3 protein: CASSSGLPITGELFF. The CDR3 DNA sequence: TGTGCCAGCAGTTCCGGACTCCCTATAACCGGGGAGCTGTTTTTT.

V and J are TRBV29-1 and TRBJ2-7; 10 bases line up with TRBD2. Germline V gene lookup returns CDR1 SQVTM and CDR2 ANQGSEA. This CDR3 region has 13 residues. Trimming took 6 bases from V and 3 from J; bases not matched to a gene: 5. In nucleotides, the CDR3 is TGCAGCGTCCTCGGACTAGCGGACTACGAGCAGTACTTC. As protein: CSVLGLADYEQYF.

The chain couples TRBV7-6 to TRBJ1-2; 10 nucleotides agree with TRBD1. The CDR3 is 16 amino acids. V dropped 4 bases and J dropped 3; count of bases not matched to a gene: 8. Germline V gives CDR1 SGHVS, CDR2 FNYEAQ. The CDR3 region has the DNA TGTGCCAGCAGCTCGGACAGGGGGGAAGCGGACTATGGCTACACCTTC. The encoded protein is CASSSDRGEADYGYTF.

CDR3 sequence: CAWCRMYDTEAFF. The CDR3 DNA follows: TGTGCCTGGTGCCGGATGTATGACACTGAAGCTTTCTTT. V usage is TRBV30 and J usage is TRBJ1-1; no definite D call. Germline V gene sequence: CDR1 GTSNPN, CDR2 SVGIG (reference sequence). This CDR3 is built from 13 residues. V dropped 5 bases and J dropped 3 bases, with 13 bases sitting between them. The full variable domain, with the rest looked up from reference TRBV30 and TRBJ1-1, is SQTIHQWPATLVQPVGSPLSLECTVEGTSNPNLYWYRQAAGRGLQLLFYSVGIGQISSEVPQNLSASRPQDRQFILSSKKLLLSDSGFYLCAWCRMYDTEAFFGQGTRLTVV.

As DNA, the CDR3 is TGTGCCAGCAGCTCAGACGGGATTCTCCCCCCCAACTATGGCTACACCTTC. Protein: CASSSDGILPPNYGYTF. V gene TRBV11-2 combines with J gene TRBJ1-2; D gene unclear. The V end was cut by 4 bases, the J end by 2 bases, with 20 bases between. The CDR3 covers 17 residues. Germline V gives CDR1 SGHAT, CDR2 FQNNGV.

Worth noting for this clone: A much larger clone lies a single base off, so this may be a read error. Other nucleotide sequences from this sample produce the same CDR3. J is TRBJ2-7 and V is TRBV27; D could derive from TRBD1 or TRBD2 (5 bases each). Germline CDR1 MNHEY, CDR2 SMNVEV (reference sequence). With 2 bases removed from V and 3 bases from J, the gap between germline ends came to 5 bases. This CDR3 is built from 12 residues. The CDR3 here is CASSLGGYEQYF. The CDR3 DNA follows: TGTGCCAGCAGTTTAGGGGGCTACGAGCAGTACTTC.

The genes are TRBV9 and TRBJ2-1; D uncertain. The CDR3 is 16 amino acids. In germline, CDR1 is SGDLS, CDR2 YYNGEE. Trimming took off 4 bases at V and 0 bases at J, with 14 bases between the two ends. CDR3 in DNA: TGTGCCAGCAGCAATCCGACAATGTTCTCCTACAATGAGCAGTTCTTC. Translating gives CASSNPTMFSYNEQFF.

This sequence joins TRBV7-2 and TRBJ1-6, with 9 bases matching TRBD1. J gave up 7 bases and V 6 bases, and 7 bases lay outside the gene matches. The CDR3 totals 15 residues. Germline V gene data show CDR1 as SGHTA and CDR2 as FQGNSA. This CDR3 reads CASRSDRGGNSPLHF. In DNA, the CDR3 is TGTGCCAGCAGATCGGACAGGGGTGGGAATTCACCCCTCCACTTT.

J is TRBJ2-3 and V is TRBV13; no reliable D call. CDR3 length: 12 residues. V dropped 4 bases and J dropped 5 bases, with 7 bases sitting between them. Germline V gene lookup returns CDR1 PRHDT and CDR2 FYEKMQ (reference sequence). CDR3 residues: CASSSPGDTQYF. The CDR3 DNA sequence: TGTGCCAGCAGCTCCCCAGGAGATACGCAGTATTTT.

V and J are TRBV7-7 and TRBJ2-7; D ambiguous. Germline V lookup: CDR1 SSHAT, CDR2 FNYEAQ (reference sequence). Trimming removed 3 bases at V and 7 bases at J, with 13 bases between. The CDR3 sequence is 13 residues long. CDR3 DNA sequence: TGTGCCAGCAGCTTTTCTAATCTTGGGGAGCAGTACTTC. Its translation: CASSFSNLGEQYF.

V is TRBV11-1 and J is TRBJ1-1, with D perhaps TRBD1 (5 bases). Germline CDR1 SGHAT, CDR2 FQDESV (reference sequence). The CDR3 consists of 11 residues. The V and J ends lost 3 bases and 11 bases respectively, with 10 bases between them. The CDR3 sequence is CASSLGLSAFF. CDR3 DNA: TGTGCCAGCAGCTTGGGGCTAAGTGCTTTCTTT.

The rearrangement uses TRBV10-3 and TRBJ2-7; 7 bases are shared with TRBD1. The V gene's germline CDR1 is ENHRY and CDR2 SYGVKD. J gave up 3 bases and V 10 bases, and 12 bases lay outside the gene matches. The CDR3 is made up of 14 amino acids. CDR3 amino acids: CATATWDSVYEQYF. The DNA of the CDR3 is TGTGCCACGGCTACTTGGGACAGCGTCTACGAGCAGTACTTC.

The chain links TRBV11-2 to TRBJ1-4; tentatively, D is TRBD1 (6 bases). The germline V and J ends were trimmed by 1 base and 8 bases, with 11 bases remaining between them. CDR3 length equals 14 residues. In germline, CDR1 is SGHAT, CDR2 FQNNGV. Written as DNA, the CDR3 is TGTGCCAGCAGCTTAGCAGGGGTTGGGGAAAAACTGTTTTTT. Protein: CASSLAGVGEKLFF.